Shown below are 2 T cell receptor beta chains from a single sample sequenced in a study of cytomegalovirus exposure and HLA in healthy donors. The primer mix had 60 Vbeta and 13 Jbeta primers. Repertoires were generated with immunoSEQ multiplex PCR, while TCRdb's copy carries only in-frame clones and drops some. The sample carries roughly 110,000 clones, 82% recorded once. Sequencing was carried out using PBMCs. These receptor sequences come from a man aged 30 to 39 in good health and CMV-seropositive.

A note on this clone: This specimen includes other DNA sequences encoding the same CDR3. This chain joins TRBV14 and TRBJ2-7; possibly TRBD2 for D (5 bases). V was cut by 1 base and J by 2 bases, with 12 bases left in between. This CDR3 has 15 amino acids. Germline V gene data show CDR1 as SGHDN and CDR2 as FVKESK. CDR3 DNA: TGTGCCAGCAGCCAAGCTTACGGGGAGACCTACGAGCAGTACTTC. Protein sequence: CASSQAYGETYEQYF.

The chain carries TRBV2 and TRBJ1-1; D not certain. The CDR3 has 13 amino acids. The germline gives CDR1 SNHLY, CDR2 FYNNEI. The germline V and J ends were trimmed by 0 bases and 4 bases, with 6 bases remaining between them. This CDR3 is CASSEARGTEAFF. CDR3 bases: TGTGCCAGCAGTGAAGCGCGCGGCACTGAAGCTTTCTTT.